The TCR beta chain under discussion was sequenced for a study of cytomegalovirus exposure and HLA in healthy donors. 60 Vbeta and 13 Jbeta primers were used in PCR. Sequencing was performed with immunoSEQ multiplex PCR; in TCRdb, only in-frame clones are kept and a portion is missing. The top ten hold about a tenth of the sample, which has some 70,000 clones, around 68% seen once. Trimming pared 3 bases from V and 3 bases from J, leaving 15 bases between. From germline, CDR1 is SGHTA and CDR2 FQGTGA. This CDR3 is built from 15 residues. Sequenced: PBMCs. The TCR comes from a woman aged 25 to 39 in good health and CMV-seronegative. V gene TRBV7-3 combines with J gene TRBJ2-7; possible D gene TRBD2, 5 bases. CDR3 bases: TGTGCCAGCAGCTTTAGTGGTGGCGAGGGCTACGAGCAGTACTTC. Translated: CASSFSGGEGYEQYF.